This T cell receptor (beta chain) was identified during a study of blood T cell repertoires in COVID-19. At the level of the study: Researchers got acute and convalescent COVID-19 samples from the United States, Italy and Spain. PBMCs, B-cell-depleted T cells, or T cells were the source of the cDNA or gDNA that made up the material.

Between the trimmed V and J ends, which lost 3 bases and 7 bases, there was a span of 3 bases. The CDR3 has 11 residues. CDR1 is MNHNS and CDR2 is SASEGT in the germline V gene. Profiling relied on immunoSEQ multiplex PCR, and the TCRdb table lists in-frame clones only, not all of them. The sample shows about 170,000 clones, 80% to 90% of them seen only once. The Seattle patients joined while their infection was active and were tracked longitudinally afterward. This rearrangement joins TRBV6-1 to TRBJ2-2; no clear D gene. The sequence derives from a woman of 80 years or more with COVID-19, enrolled during active disease. Sequences were obtained from peripheral blood. CDR3 in amino acids: CASSDNGELFF. CDR3 bases: TGTGCCAGCAGTGATAACGGGGAGCTGTTTTTT.